The 28 T cell receptor beta chains below all came from one sample that was sequenced in a study of long-term antiretroviral therapy in people with HIV. The assay used was immunoSEQ (version v3.0), run at survey level. The table came from immunoSEQ multiplex PCR; TCRdb's copy has only in-frame clones and leaves some out. The sample has approximately 14,000 clones, just under 85% seen once. Material: unsorted PBMCs, obtained just before starting antiretroviral therapy. The source of these receptors is a middle-aged man with HIV.

This clone was recorded only once. The genes are TRBV7-9 and TRBJ2-1; 13 nucleotides line up with TRBD2. Germline CDR1 reads SEHNR; CDR2 reads FQNEAQ (reference sequence). This CDR3 spans 19 amino acids. The V and J ends lost 3 bases and 8 bases, in that order; junction bases with no gene match: 16. The CDR3 here is CASSFPITSGGARRHEQFF. The CDR3 DNA follows: TGTGCCAGCAGCTTCCCTATAACTAGCGGGGGGGCACGTCGCCATGAGCAGTTCTTC.

The rearrangement joins TRBV7-3 to TRBJ2-7; D not resolved. The V end lost 4 bases, the J end lost 5 bases, and 9 bases lay between the germline ends. This CDR3 has 12 amino acids. Looked up from germline, CDR1 is SGHTA and CDR2 is FQGTGA. The CDR3 region has the DNA TGTGCCAGCAGCTCCGGCAGCCACGAGCAGTACTTC. It is translated as CASSSGSHEQYF.

The V gene is TRBV6-1, the J gene TRBJ1-2; D ambiguous. This CDR3 spans 11 amino acids. The ends were cut back, 7 bases at V and 8 bases at J, with 11 bases in the middle. In germline, CDR1 is MNHNS, CDR2 SASEGT. The CDR3 DNA is TGTGCCAGCATTGAGGAAGGAGGCTACACCTTC. Residues: CASIEEGGYTF.

The chain links TRBV7-2 to TRBJ1-1; D unclear. The CDR3 runs to 11 residues. V was pared by 8 bases and J by 6 bases, with 10 bases between. In germline, CDR1 is SGHTA, CDR2 FQGNSA. CDR3 nucleotides: TGTGCCAGCTCCAGAGGTCCTGAAGCTTTCTTT. It codes for CASSRGPEAFF. Using reference TRBV7-2 and TRBJ1-1 for the parts outside the CDR3, the full variable domain is GAGVSQSPSNKVTEKGKDVELRCDPISGHTALYWYRQSLGQGLEFLIYFQGNSAPDKSGLPSDRFSAERTGGSVSTLTIQRTQQEDSAVYLCASSRGPEAFFGQGTRLTVV.

The genes are TRBV6-5 and TRBJ1-2; the D is unclear. V was clipped by 0 bases and J by 2 bases, with 7 bases between them. The CDR3 consists of 14 residues. Germline assignment: CDR1 MNHEY and CDR2 SVGAGI. As DNA, the CDR3 is TGTGCCAGCAGTTACTCGAAAGAAAACTATGGCTACACCTTC. It encodes CASSYSKENYGYTF.

The chain is built from TRBV7-2 and TRBJ2-1; D is possibly TRBD2 (5 bases). V was clipped by 1 base and J by 4 bases, with 8 bases between them. In germline, CDR1 is SGHTA, CDR2 FQGNSA. The CDR3 has 14 residues. The CDR3 nucleotides read TGTGCCAGCAGCTTAGGTTGGAGGTACAATGAGCAGTTCTTC. As protein: CASSLGWRYNEQFF. Complete variable domain (other parts from reference TRBV7-2 and TRBJ2-1): GAGVSQSPSNKVTEKGKDVELRCDPISGHTALYWYRQSLGQGLEFLIYFQGNSAPDKSGLPSDRFSAERTGGSVSTLTIQRTQQEDSAVYLCASSLGWRYNEQFFGPGTRLTVL.

This clone is a singleton in its sample. The junction differs from germline at one of its ends, possibly a read error. This sample includes further DNA sequences coding for the same CDR3. The rearrangement joins TRBV5-1 to TRBJ2-7; weak D call: TRBD2 (5 bases). Germline values: CDR1 SGHRS, CDR2 YFSETQ. CDR3 length: 14 residues. The DNA for the CDR3 is TGCGCCAGCAGTTTGGGGTCGGGGACCTACGAGCAGTACTTC. Translated, it gives CASSLGSGTYEQYF.

The rearrangement joins TRBV19 to TRBJ2-5; no clear D gene. From germline, CDR1 is LNHDA and CDR2 SQIVND (reference sequence). This CDR3 has 13 residues. Trimming took off 2 bases at V and 4 bases at J, with 8 bases between the two ends. DNA for the CDR3: TGTGCCAGTAGTATATCGATAGGAGAGACCCAGTACTTC. It translates to CASSISIGETQYF.

The genes are TRBV12-5 and TRBJ2-6; 8 nucleotides align to TRBD1. CDR1 is LGHNT, CDR2 FRNRAP, per germline. The CDR3 runs 17 residues. With V trimmed by 2 bases and J by 1 base, 4 bases remained unmatched. The CDR3 DNA follows: TGTGCTAGTGGTTTGTGGACAGGGACATCTGGGGCCAACGTCCTGACTTTC. It yields the protein CASGLWTGTSGANVLTF. Full variable domain (outside the CDR3, taken from reference TRBV12-5 and TRBJ2-6): DARVTQTPRHKVTEMGQEVTMRCQPILGHNTVFWYRQTMMQGLELLAYFRNRAPLDDSGMPKDRFSAEMPDATLATLKIQPSEPRDSAVYFCASGLWTGTSGANVLTFGAGSRLTVL.

This chain connects TRBV7-3 to TRBJ2-3; D gene ambiguous. Germline CDR1 is SGHTA and CDR2 is FQGTGA. This CDR3 has 12 residues. Trimming left V 0 bases short and J 6 bases short, with 4 bases between. CDR3 region: CASSLTMDTQYF. The CDR3 coding sequence is TGTGCCAGCAGCTTAACGATGGATACGCAGTATTTT.

The J gene is TRBJ2-7, the V gene TRBV6-5; no firm D call. Germline CDR1 and CDR2: MNHEY and SVGAGI. The CDR3 loop spans 13 amino acids. V was pared by 2 bases and J by 0 bases, with 5 bases between. CDR3 region: CASSYGASYEQYF. CDR3 in DNA: TGTGCCAGCAGTTACGGAGCCTCCTACGAGCAGTACTTC.

The rearrangement uses TRBV7-2 and TRBJ2-2; D is uncertain. Germline V gene sequence: CDR1 SGHTA, CDR2 FQGNSA. Trimming stripped 3 bases from V and 7 bases from J, with 9 bases between. The CDR3 is 13 amino acids. In nucleotides, the CDR3 is TGTGCCAGCAGCTTCAACCGACTCGGGGAGCTGTTTTTT. As protein: CASSFNRLGELFF.

V usage is TRBV28 and J usage is TRBJ1-5, with D possibly TRBD1 on 6 matching bases. V was cut by 1 base and J by 5 bases, with 18 bases left in between. Germline CDR1 MDHEN, CDR2 SYDVKM. The CDR3 has 17 amino acids. The CDR3 loop is CASSLSPTGPPHQPQHF. In nucleotides, the CDR3 is TGTGCCAGCAGTTTATCGCCCACAGGGCCCCCCCATCAGCCCCAGCATTTT.

This clone came up once. The chain's CDR3 is CASSALGSGPGYF. The DNA for the CDR3 is TGTGCCAGCAGTGCCTTAGGGTCCGGGCCTGGGTACTTC. The chain links TRBV2 to TRBJ2-7; D remains ambiguous. Germline V gene data show CDR1 as SNHLY and CDR2 as FYNNEI. Deletions cut 4 bases from V and 12 bases from J, with 19 bases between. The CDR3 totals 13 residues.

The chain carries TRBV29-1 and TRBJ1-1; perhaps TRBD1 as D (6 bases). From germline, CDR1 is SQVTM and CDR2 ANQGSEA. This CDR3 comprises 12 residues. Trimming removed 7 bases at V and 1 base at J, with 10 bases between. This chain's CDR3 is CSAQTGNTEAFF. In nucleotides, the CDR3 is TGCAGCGCACAGACAGGGAACACTGAAGCTTTCTTT.

The chain has TRBV7-2 and TRBJ1-1; D possibly corresponds to TRBD1 (5 bases). V shed 4 bases and J shed 2 bases, with 23 bases lying between them. Germline V gene sequence: CDR1 SGHTA, CDR2 FQGNSA. This CDR3 comprises 18 residues. The CDR3 protein is CASSSRISRTLVNTEAFF. Written as DNA, the CDR3 is TGTGCCAGCAGCTCACGAATAAGCCGGACACTAGTAAACACTGAAGCTTTCTTT.

The chain carries TRBV7-9 and TRBJ2-1; 15 bases are a match to TRBD2. The CDR3 sequence is 14 residues long. V lost 6 bases and J lost 12; bases outside the gene matches: 6. Germline V gene lookup returns CDR1 SEHNR and CDR2 FQNEAQ (reference sequence). The CDR3 is CASSPGLAGGPQFF. The CDR3 nucleotides read TGTGCCAGCAGTCCGGGACTAGCGGGAGGACCGCAGTTCTTC.

This chain joins TRBV25-1 and TRBJ2-7; TRBD1 aligns across 7 bases. V shed 4 bases and J 2 bases; nucleotides not matched to a gene: 11. This CDR3 has 16 amino acids. Germline lookup yields CDR1 MGHDK and CDR2 SYGVNS. The CDR3 DNA reads TGTGCCAGCAGTGGATCGGACAGGCAAAATACCTACGAGCAGTACTTC. Encoded protein: CASSGSDRQNTYEQYF.

This chain joins TRBV10-3 and TRBJ2-7; TRBD2 matches at 7 bases. The ends lost 5 bases at V and 5 bases at J; junction bases unmatched: 12. Germline V CDR1 and CDR2: ENHRY, SYGVKD. The CDR3 consists of 15 residues. The CDR3 protein is CAISPRGLEFDEQYF. The CDR3 DNA is TGTGCCATCAGTCCTCGAGGACTAGAATTCGACGAGCAGTACTTC.

The V gene is TRBV11-3, the J gene TRBJ2-3; 7 bases line up with TRBD2. Trimming removed 5 bases from V and 0 bases from J; junction bases left unmatched: 5. Germline lookup yields CDR1 SGHNT and CDR2 YENEEA. There are 15 residues in the CDR3. In DNA, the CDR3 is TGTGCCAGCAGCGCGGGACTAACTAGCACAGATACGCAGTATTTT. Its protein product is CASSAGLTSTDTQYF.

The J gene is TRBJ1-2, the V gene TRBV6-4; D gene ambiguous. V lost 6 bases to trimming and J lost 2 bases, with 13 bases between them. The CDR3 totals 14 residues. Germline CDR1 reads MRHNA; CDR2 reads SNTAGT. The chain's CDR3 is CASRDGGYNYGYTF. The CDR3 DNA reads as TGTGCCAGCAGGGACGGCGGGTACAACTATGGCTACACCTTC.

The gene calls are TRBV18 and TRBJ2-3, with D possibly being TRBD1 (5 bases). V was pared by 1 base and J by 4 bases, with 15 bases between. The germline gives CDR1 KGHSH, CDR2 LQKENI. This CDR3 contains 16 residues. CDR3 in amino acids: CASSPRQGGSADTQYF. DNA of the CDR3: TGTGCCAGCTCACCACGGCAGGGTGGGTCGGCAGATACGCAGTATTTT.

The gene calls are TRBV6-6 and TRBJ2-1; possibly TRBD1 for D (5 bases). The V gene's germline CDR1 is MNHNY and CDR2 SVGAGI (reference sequence). This CDR3 comprises 14 residues. The germline V and J ends were trimmed by 0 bases and 5 bases, with 8 bases remaining between them. CDR3 loop: CASSYSQGNNEQFF. The CDR3 DNA is TGTGCCAGCAGTTACTCGCAGGGAAACAATGAGCAGTTCTTC.

The chain has TRBV2 and TRBJ1-5; no clear D. The CDR3 runs 14 residues. The germline V gene encodes CDR1 SNHLY and CDR2 FYNNEI. The V end was cut by 2 bases, the J end by 8 bases, with 13 bases between. The CDR3 region is CASSERSGFEPQHF. As DNA, the CDR3 is TGTGCCAGCAGTGAACGGTCGGGGTTTGAGCCCCAGCATTTT.

This clone was picked up one time. The genes are TRBV4-2 and TRBJ2-7, with 10 bases fitting TRBD2. The CDR3 spans 19 residues. Germline values: CDR1 LGHNA, CDR2 YNFKEQ. After removal of 3 bases from V and 2 bases from J, the junction contained 16 bases not matched to a gene. The CDR3 DNA reads as TGTGCCAGCAGCCATCCCCCGACGATAGCGGGGGGTCCAGCCTACGAGCAGTACTTC. Translating it yields CASSHPPTIAGGPAYEQYF.

This clone was detected only once. V and J are TRBV19 and TRBJ1-5; 8 nucleotides align to TRBD1. The CDR3 loop spans 15 amino acids. Germline V gives CDR1 LNHDA, CDR2 SQIVND (reference sequence). The junction had 3 bases not matched to a gene; V was cut back by 4 bases and J by 1 base. As DNA, the CDR3 is TGTGCCAGTAGTACAGGGGGCTGGAGCAATCAGCCCCAGCATTTT. Translation: CASSTGGWSNQPQHF. The full variable domain, rest sourced from reference TRBV19 and TRBJ1-5, is DGGITQSPKYLFRKEGQNVTLSCEQNLNHDAMYWYRQDPGQGLRLIYYSQIVNDFQKGDIAEGYSVSREKKESFPLTVTSAQKNPTAFYLCASSTGGWSNQPQHFGDGTRLSIL.

This chain uses TRBV14 with TRBJ1-2; a possible D gene is TRBD1 (6 bases). CDR3 length equals 13 residues. CDR1 and CDR2 from the germline V gene are SGHDN and FVKESK. V lost 1 base to trimming and J lost 4 bases, with 7 bases between them. The CDR3 DNA reads TGTGCCAGCAGCCAAGCAGGGGTCTATGGCTACACCTTC. This encodes CASSQAGVYGYTF.

The genes are TRBV9 and TRBJ2-6; 7 positions agree with TRBD2. V gave up 2 bases and J gave up 0 bases; unmatched junction bases: 14. Germline lookup yields CDR1 SGDLS and CDR2 YYNGEE. This CDR3 spans 20 amino acids. The CDR3: CASSVVGEGPPSSGANVLTF. Written as DNA, the CDR3 is TGTGCCAGCAGCGTCGTGGGGGAGGGCCCCCCCTCCTCTGGGGCCAACGTCCTGACTTTC. Filled out from reference TRBV9 and TRBJ2-6, the complete variable domain reads DSGVTQTPKHLITATGQRVTLRCSPRSGDLSVYWYQQSLDQGLQFLIQYYNGEERAKGNILERFSAQQFPDLHSELNLSSLELGDSALYFCASSVVGEGPPSSGANVLTFGAGSRLTVL.